These 11 T cell receptor beta chains were all obtained from the same sample, sequenced in a study of identical twins. TCRdb re-called the 5' RACE reads with MiXCR, one entry per CDR3 protein. The sample holds around 1.7 million distinct CDR3 sequences; more than 30% are singletons and the top ten take around 0.3%. The sequenced sample consisted of cord blood. These receptor sequences come from a newborn girl in good health.

This clonotype has a handful of counts. The chain couples TRBV20-1 to TRBJ2-1; 14 nucleotides agree with TRBD2. This CDR3 comprises 14 residues. Germline CDR1 DFQATT, CDR2 SNEGSKA (reference sequence). The V segment lost 7 bases and the J segment 8 bases; nucleotides outside the gene matches: 7. CDR3 in amino acids: CSEGTSGRIDEQFF. The CDR3 coding sequence is TGCAGTGAGGGGACTAGCGGGAGAATCGATGAGCAGTTCTTC.

This clonotype was detected only a few times. The rearrangement links TRBV11-2 to TRBJ2-5; D is perhaps TRBD1 (6 bases). Gene TRBJ2-7 matches the end of the DNA better, so the J call may be wrong. Germline V CDR1 and CDR2: SGHAT, FQNNGV. This CDR3 has 13 residues. CDR3 sequence: CASSLPGVVEQYF. CDR3 bases: TGTGCCAGCAGCTTACCAGGGGTGGTCGAGCAGTACTTC.

Only a few counts were recorded for this clonotype. The genes are TRBV20-1 and TRBJ2-7, with D possibly being TRBD1 or TRBD2 (5 bases each). The J call is uncertain, as TRBJ2-5 better fits the DNA end. The germline V gene has CDR1 DFQATT and CDR2 SNEGSKA (reference sequence). This CDR3 has 12 amino acids. The CDR3 sequence: CSARDPGQTQYF. The CDR3 bases are TGCAGTGCTAGAGATCCGGGGCAGACCCAGTACTTC.

V gene TRBV4-2 combines with J gene TRBJ2-3; 12 bases fit TRBD2. CDR1 and CDR2 from the germline V gene are LGHNA and YNFKEQ. The junction had 7 bases not matched to a gene; V was cut back by 1 base and J by 5 bases. The CDR3 has 17 amino acids. CDR3 DNA: TGTGCCAGCAGCCAAGGCCGACTAGCGGGAGAGGTAGATACGCAGTATTTT. Protein sequence: CASSQGRLAGEVDTQYF.

This chain uses TRBV4-2 with TRBJ2-2; D not resolved. V dropped 4 bases and J dropped 3 bases, with 15 bases sitting between them. The V gene's germline CDR1 is LGHNA and CDR2 YNFKEQ. This CDR3 contains 16 residues. The CDR3 coding sequence is TGTGCCAGCAGCCCCCTGGTGAGGAGCCACACCGGGGAGCTGTTTTTT. The encoded protein is CASSPLVRSHTGELFF.

This clonotype was counted a few times. The chain joins TRBV6-6 to TRBJ1-2; no firm D call. V lost 4 bases and J lost 5, with 11 bases in between. Per the germline V gene, CDR1 is MNHNY and CDR2 is SVGAGI (reference sequence). The CDR3 runs to 13 residues. CDR3 residues: CASSFDGPYGYTF. As DNA, the CDR3 is TGTGCCAGCAGTTTCGACGGACCTTATGGCTACACCTTC.

The V call is TRBV20-1, the J call TRBJ1-4, with TRBD1 matching 9 bases. This CDR3 comprises 15 residues. Germline V gene lookup returns CDR1 DFQATT and CDR2 SNEGSKA (reference sequence). V was pared by 6 bases and J by 3 bases, with 8 bases of the junction left unmatched. The CDR3 loop reads CSANRGPAANEKLFF. The CDR3 DNA reads as TGCAGTGCCAACAGGGGGCCAGCAGCTAATGAAAAACTGTTTTTT.

The chain uses TRBV27 and TRBJ1-2, with D possibly TRBD1 on 6 matching bases. The CDR3 runs to 13 residues. The V end was cut by 6 bases, the J end by 8 bases, with 16 bases between. Per the germline V gene, CDR1 is MNHEY and CDR2 is SMNVEV (reference sequence). The CDR3 is CASSRTGRRGYTF. CDR3 coding DNA: TGTGCCAGCAGCCGAACAGGGCGTAGGGGCTACACCTTC.

A few counts support this clonotype. The chain employs TRBV29-1 and TRBJ1-2; D gene uncertain. Germline CDR1 SQVTM, CDR2 ANQGSEA. V was clipped by 4 bases and J by 7 bases, with 13 bases between them. The CDR3 totals 12 residues. The CDR3 reads CSVGRGSSGYTF. CDR3 nucleotides: TGCAGCGTTGGCAGAGGGTCAAGTGGCTACACCTTC.

CDR3 sequence (DNA): TGCAGTGCCGCCCAGGCGGGGAGCACAGATACGCAGTATTTT. Translating it yields CSAAQAGSTDTQYF. The rearrangement joins TRBV20-1 to TRBJ2-3; possibly TRBD2 for D (6 bases). CDR3 size: 14 residues. Germline V gene data show CDR1 as DFQATT and CDR2 as SNEGSKA (reference sequence). The V gene lost 6 bases and the J gene lost 0 bases, with 13 bases spanning the gap.

On this clonotype: One end of the junction does not line up with germline, which may come from a read error. The V gene is TRBV27, the J gene TRBJ1-2; D uncertain. Looked up from germline, CDR1 is MNHEY and CDR2 is SMNVEV (reference sequence). The CDR3 contains 12 residues. For the CDR3, the DNA is TGTGCCGGCAGTCCCCCGGACGCTGGCTACACCTTC. Its translation: CAGSPPDAGYTF.